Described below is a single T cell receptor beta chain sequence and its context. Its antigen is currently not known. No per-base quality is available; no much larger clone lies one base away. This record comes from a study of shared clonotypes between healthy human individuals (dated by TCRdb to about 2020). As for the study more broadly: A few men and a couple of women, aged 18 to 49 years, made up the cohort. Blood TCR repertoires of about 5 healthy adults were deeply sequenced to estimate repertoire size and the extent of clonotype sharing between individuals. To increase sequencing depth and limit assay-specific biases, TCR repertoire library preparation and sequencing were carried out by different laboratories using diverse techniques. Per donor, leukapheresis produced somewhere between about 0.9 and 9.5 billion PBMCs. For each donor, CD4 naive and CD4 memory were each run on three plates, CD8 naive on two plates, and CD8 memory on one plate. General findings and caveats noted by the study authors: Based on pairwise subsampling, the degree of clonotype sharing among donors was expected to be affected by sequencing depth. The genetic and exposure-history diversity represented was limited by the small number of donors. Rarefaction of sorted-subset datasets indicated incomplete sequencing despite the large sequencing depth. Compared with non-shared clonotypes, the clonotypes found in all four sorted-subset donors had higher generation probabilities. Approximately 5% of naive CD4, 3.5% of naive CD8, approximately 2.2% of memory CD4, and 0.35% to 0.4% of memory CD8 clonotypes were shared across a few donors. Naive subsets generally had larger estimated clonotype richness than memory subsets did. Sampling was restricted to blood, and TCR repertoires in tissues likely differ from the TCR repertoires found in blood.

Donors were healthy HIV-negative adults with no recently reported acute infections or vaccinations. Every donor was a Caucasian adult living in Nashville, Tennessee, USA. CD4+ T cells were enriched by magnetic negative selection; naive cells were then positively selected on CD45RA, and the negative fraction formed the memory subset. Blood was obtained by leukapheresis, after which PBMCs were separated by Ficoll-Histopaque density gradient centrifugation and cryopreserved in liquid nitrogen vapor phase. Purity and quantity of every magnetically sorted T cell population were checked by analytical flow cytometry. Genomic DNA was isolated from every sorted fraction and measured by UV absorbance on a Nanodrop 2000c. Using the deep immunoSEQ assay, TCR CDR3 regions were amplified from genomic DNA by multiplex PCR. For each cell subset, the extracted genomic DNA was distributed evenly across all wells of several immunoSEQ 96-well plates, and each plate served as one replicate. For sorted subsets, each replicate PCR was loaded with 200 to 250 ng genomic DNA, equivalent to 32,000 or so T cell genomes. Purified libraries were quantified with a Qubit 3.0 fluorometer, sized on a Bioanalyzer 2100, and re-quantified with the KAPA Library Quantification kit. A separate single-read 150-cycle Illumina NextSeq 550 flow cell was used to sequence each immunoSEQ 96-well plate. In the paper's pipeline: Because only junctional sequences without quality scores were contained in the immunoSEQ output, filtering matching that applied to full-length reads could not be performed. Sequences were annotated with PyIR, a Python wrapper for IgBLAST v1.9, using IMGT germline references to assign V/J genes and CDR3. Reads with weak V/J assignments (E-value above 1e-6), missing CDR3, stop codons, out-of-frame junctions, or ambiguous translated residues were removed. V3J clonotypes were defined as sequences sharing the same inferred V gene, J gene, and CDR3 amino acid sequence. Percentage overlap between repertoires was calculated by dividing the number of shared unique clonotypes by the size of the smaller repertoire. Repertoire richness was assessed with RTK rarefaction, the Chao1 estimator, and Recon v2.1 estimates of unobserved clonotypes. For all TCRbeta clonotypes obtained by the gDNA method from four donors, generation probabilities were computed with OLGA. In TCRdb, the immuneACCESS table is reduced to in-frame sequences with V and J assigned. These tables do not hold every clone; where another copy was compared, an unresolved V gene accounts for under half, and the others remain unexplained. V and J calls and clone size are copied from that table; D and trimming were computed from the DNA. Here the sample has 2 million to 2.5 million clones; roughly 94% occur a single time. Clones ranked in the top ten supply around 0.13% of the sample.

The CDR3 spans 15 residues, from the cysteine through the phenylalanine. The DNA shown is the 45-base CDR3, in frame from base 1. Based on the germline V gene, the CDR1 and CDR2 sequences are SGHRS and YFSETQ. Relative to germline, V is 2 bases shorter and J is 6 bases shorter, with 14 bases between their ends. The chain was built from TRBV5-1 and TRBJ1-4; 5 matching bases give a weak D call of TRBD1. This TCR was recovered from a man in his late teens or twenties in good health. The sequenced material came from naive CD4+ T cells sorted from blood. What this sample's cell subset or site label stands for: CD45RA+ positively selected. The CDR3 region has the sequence CASSLGTGSDEKLFF. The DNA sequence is TGCGCCAGCAGCTTAGGGACGGGGAGCGATGAAAAACTGTTTTTT.